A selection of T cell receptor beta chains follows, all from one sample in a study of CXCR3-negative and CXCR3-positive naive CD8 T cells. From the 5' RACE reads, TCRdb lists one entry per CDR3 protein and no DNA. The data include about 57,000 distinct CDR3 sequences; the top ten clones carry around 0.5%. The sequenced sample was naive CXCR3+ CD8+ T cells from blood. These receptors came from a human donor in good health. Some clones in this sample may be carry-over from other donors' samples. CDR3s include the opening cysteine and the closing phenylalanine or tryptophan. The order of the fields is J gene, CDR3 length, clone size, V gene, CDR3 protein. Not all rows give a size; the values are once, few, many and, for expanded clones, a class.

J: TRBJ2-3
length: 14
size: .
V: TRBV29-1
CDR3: CSVRGLEVADTQYF

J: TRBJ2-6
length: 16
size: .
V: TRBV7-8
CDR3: CASSLWALSGANVLTF

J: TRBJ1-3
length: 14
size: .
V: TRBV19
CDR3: CASIRTSPGNTIYF

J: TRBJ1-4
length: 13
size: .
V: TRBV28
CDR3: CASSLPGWEKLFF

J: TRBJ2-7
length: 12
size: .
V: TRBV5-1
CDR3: CASSFSMGEQYF

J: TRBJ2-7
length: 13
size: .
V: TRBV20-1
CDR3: CSARVAEDYEQYF

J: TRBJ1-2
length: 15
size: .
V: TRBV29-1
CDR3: CSVEDGQGANYGYTF

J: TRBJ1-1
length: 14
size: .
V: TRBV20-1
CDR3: CSARDLTGGAEAFF

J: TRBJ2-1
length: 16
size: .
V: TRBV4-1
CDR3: CASSQVDTSGYNEQLF

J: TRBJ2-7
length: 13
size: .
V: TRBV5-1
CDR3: CASSHSTAYEQYF

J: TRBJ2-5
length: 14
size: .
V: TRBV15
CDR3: CATSRGQSQETQYF

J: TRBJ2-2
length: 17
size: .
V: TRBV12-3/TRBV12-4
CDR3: CASRALGTAGNTGELFF

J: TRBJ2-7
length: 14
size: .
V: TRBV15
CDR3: CATSRERQAYEQYF

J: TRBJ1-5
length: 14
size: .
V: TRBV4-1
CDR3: CASSQERTNQPQHF

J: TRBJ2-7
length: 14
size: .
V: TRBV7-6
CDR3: CASSLDQGVYEQYF

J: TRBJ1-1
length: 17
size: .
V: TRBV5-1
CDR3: CASSLGVGRGMDTEAFF

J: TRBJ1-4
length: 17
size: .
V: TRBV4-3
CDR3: CACSQDLAGLTNEKLFF

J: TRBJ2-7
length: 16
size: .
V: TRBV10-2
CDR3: CASSESTGLAGYEQYF

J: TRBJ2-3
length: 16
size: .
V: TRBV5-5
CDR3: CASSPRQAPYTDTQYF

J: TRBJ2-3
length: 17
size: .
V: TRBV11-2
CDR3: CASSTGLAGARTDTQYF

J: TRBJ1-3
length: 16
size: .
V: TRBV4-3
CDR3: CASSQDYRASGNTIYF

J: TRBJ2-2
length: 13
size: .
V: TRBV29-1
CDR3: CSVVQGVTGELFF

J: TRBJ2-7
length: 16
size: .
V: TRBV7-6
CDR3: CASSTQGSTPYYEQYF

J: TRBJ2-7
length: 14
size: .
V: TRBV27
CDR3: CASSTSGASYEQYF

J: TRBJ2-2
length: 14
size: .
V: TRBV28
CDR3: CASSLWGGTGELFF

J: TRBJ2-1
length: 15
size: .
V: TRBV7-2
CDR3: CASSLTSGPYNEQFF

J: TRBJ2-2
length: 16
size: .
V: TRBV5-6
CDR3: CASSLDLEGNTGELFF

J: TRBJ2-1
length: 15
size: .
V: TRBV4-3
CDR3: CASSLAPTGYNEQFF

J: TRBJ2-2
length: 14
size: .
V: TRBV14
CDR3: CASSQEWNTGELFF

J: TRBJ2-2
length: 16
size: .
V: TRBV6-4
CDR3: CASSKGGHTNTGELFF

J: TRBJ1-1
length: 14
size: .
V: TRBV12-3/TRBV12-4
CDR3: CASSWESMNTEAFF

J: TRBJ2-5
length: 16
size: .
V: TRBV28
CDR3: CASSLVVPAGEGTQYF

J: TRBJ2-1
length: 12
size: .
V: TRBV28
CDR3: CASRRGYNEQFF

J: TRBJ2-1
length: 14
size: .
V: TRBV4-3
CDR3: CASSQDGAYNEQFF

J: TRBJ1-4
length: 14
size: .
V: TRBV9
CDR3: CASSERRGGEKLFF

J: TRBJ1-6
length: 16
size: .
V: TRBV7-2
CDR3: CASSRDRSSYNSPLHF

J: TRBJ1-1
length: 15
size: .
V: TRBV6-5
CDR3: CASRTGPSLGTEAFF

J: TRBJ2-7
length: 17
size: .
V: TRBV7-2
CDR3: CASSSGFGGDLSYEQYF

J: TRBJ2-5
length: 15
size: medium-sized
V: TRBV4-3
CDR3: CASSHALAAQETQYF

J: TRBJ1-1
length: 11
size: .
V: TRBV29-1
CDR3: CSVEHGTEAFF

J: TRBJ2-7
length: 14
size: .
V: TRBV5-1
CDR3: CASSLLTDSYEQYF

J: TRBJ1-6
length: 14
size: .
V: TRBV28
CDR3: CASSPDREASPLHF

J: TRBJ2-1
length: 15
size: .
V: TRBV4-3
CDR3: CASRPGLAGVNEQFF

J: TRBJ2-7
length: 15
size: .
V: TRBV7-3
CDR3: CASSLTSSGAYEQYF

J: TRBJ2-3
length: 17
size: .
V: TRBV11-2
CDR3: CASSLGGGIVPKDTQYF

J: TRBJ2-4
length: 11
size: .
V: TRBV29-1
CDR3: CSVARGGIQYF

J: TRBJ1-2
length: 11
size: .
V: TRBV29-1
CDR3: CSVPRRGGYTF

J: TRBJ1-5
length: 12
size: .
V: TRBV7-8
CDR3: CASSLSSQPQHF